The 29 T cell receptor beta chains below all came from one sample that was sequenced in a study of T-cell memory formation after mild COVID-19. TCRdb reprocessed the 5' RACE reads with MiXCR, giving one entry per CDR3 protein. The sample lists some 340,000 distinct CDR3 sequences, approximately 13% seen once, with 20% to 25% in the top ten. Sequencing input: PBMCs or a T cell subset sorted from them (not recorded which). The receptors stem from a man younger than 35 who had mild COVID-19 (a few samples of this study predate the infection). Cell type and time point are not known.

This clonotype showed up just a few times. The gene calls are TRBV6-5 and TRBJ2-3; tentatively, D is TRBD2 (5 bases). The V gene's germline CDR1 is MNHEY and CDR2 SVGAGI. Trimming removed 8 bases at V and 0 bases at J, with 12 bases between. The CDR3 sequence is 14 residues long. The CDR3 DNA is TGTGCCAGCGCCCTACTAGTGAGCACAGATACGCAGTATTTT. It specifies CASALLVSTDTQYF.

This clonotype has more than one count but fewer than ten. The V call is TRBV5-1, the J call TRBJ2-1; TRBD2 agrees at 11 bases. Per germline, CDR1 SGHRS and CDR2 YFSETQ. The CDR3 extends over 15 amino acids. After removal of 4 bases from V and 5 bases from J, the junction contained 5 bases not matched to a gene. The CDR3 protein is CASSTGLAEDNEQFF. CDR3 nucleotides: TGCGCCAGCAGCACGGGACTAGCGGAGGACAATGAGCAGTTCTTC.

V is TRBV4-1 and J is TRBJ1-5; D remains unclear. The V gene's germline CDR1 is MGHRA and CDR2 YSYEKL. The CDR3 is 14 residues long. V was pared by 4 bases and J by 5 bases, with 12 bases between. CDR3 loop: CASSPLFQDQPQHF. The DNA for the CDR3 is TGCGCCAGCAGCCCCCTATTCCAAGATCAGCCCCAGCATTTT.

A few counts support this clonotype. The gene calls are TRBV18 and TRBJ2-7; 7 bases align to TRBD1. Germline lookup yields CDR1 KGHSH and CDR2 LQKENI. V lost 0 bases and J lost 5; bases outside the gene matches: 7. This CDR3 is 15 amino acids long. The CDR3 DNA follows: TGTGCCAGCTCACCACCTTGGACAGGTCGGGACGAGCAGTACTTC. Translating it yields CASSPPWTGRDEQYF.

The chain joins TRBV3-1 to TRBJ2-5; the D is unclear. Germline CDR1 reads LGHDT; CDR2 reads YNNKEL (reference sequence). The CDR3 runs 13 residues. Trimming removed 3 bases from V and 5 bases from J, with 10 bases in between. The CDR3 reads CASSQNPGETQYF. The CDR3 DNA sequence: TGTGCCAGCAGCCAGAATCCCGGGGAGACCCAGTACTTC.

The rearrangement uses TRBV12-3 or TRBV12-4 and TRBJ2-3, with TRBD1 identical over 8 bases. The CDR3 is made up of 13 amino acids. V dropped 5 bases and J dropped 8; count of bases not matched to a gene: 6. The CDR3 here is CASSVDRGGTQYF. Written as DNA, the CDR3 is TGTGCCAGCAGTGTCGACAGGGGCGGTACGCAGTATTTT.

This chain's CDR3 is CASSYGTSGPGEQYV. The CDR3 region has the DNA TGTGCCAGCAGTTACGGGACTAGCGGCCCTGGCGAGCAGTACGTC. The chain carries TRBV6-2 or TRBV6-3 and TRBJ2-7, with TRBD2 matching 11 bases. Germline values: CDR1 MNHEY, CDR2 SVGEGT. The V segment lost 2 bases and the J segment 6 bases; nucleotides outside the gene matches: 6. The CDR3 has 15 residues.

This clonotype occurred a few times. The chain couples TRBV11-2 to TRBJ2-2; 7 bases are shared with TRBD1. The CDR3 is 15 residues long. V lost 5 bases to trimming and J lost 1 base; unmatched junction nucleotides: 4. The germline V gene has CDR1 SGHAT and CDR2 FQNNGV. CDR3 bases: TGTGCCAGCAGCGGCGCAGGGGGGAACACCGGGGAGCTGTTTTTT. Its translation is CASSGAGGNTGELFF.

V is TRBV7-9 and J is TRBJ2-1; 9 nucleotides agree with TRBD2. J gave up 10 bases and V 7 bases, and 11 bases lay outside the gene matches. CDR1 and CDR2 (germline): SEHNR, FQNEAQ (reference sequence). This CDR3 region has 14 residues. The CDR3 region has the DNA TGTGCCAGCACTCGGGGTAGCGGGGGCCGGGAGCAGTTCTTC. Its translation: CASTRGSGGREQFF.

V and J are TRBV5-6 and TRBJ2-5; D remains ambiguous. The V gene's germline CDR1 is SGHDT and CDR2 YYEEEE. Between the trimmed V and J ends, which lost 0 bases and 2 bases, there was a span of 8 bases. The length of the CDR3 is 14 residues. The CDR3 coding sequence is TGTGCCAGCAGCTTGGGGTTCAGACAAGAGACCCAGTACTTC. Translated, it gives CASSLGFRQETQYF.

This clonotype has more than one count but fewer than ten. The chain uses TRBV4-3 and TRBJ2-3, with D perhaps TRBD2 (6 bases). This CDR3 has 19 amino acids. Deletions cut 0 bases from V and 0 bases from J, with 19 bases between. Germline loops: CDR1 LGHNA, CDR2 YSLEER. The CDR3 coding sequence is TGCGCCAGCAGCCAAGAGCCCCCGGGACTCCGCTTTAGCACAGATACGCAGTATTTT. Amino acid sequence: CASSQEPPGLRFSTDTQYF.

This clonotype appeared a few times. The CDR3, as DNA: TGTGCCAGCAGCGGCTTCAGGGGCGGGAAAGAGACCCAGTACTTC. This codes for CASSGFRGGKETQYF. The chain links TRBV5-6 to TRBJ2-5; either TRBD1 or TRBD2 may fit D (6 bases each). CDR1 and CDR2 (germline): SGHDT, YYEEEE. The germline V and J ends were trimmed by 4 bases and 3 bases, with 16 bases remaining between them. This CDR3 is built from 15 residues. Full variable domain (missing parts from reference TRBV5-6 and TRBJ2-5): DAGVTQSPTHLIKTRGQQVTLRCSPKSGHDTVSWYQQALGQGPQFIFQYYEEEERQRGNFPDRFSGHQFPNYSSELNVNALLLGDSALYLCASSGFRGGKETQYFGPGTRLLVL.

This clonotype was found a few times. The V gene is TRBV20-1, the J gene TRBJ1-1, with 8 nucleotides matching TRBD1. V was clipped by 0 bases and J by 4 bases; unmatched bases: 13. The CDR3 has 17 residues. Germline CDR1 and CDR2: DFQATT and SNEGSKA (reference sequence). Here the CDR3 DNA reads TGCAGTGCTAGAGAGAGGACAGGGCTGAGTTTCCCCACTGAAGCTTTCTTT. This gives the protein CSARERTGLSFPTEAFF.

This clonotype was recorded a few times. This sequence joins TRBV14 and TRBJ1-1, with D unclear. Germline values: CDR1 SGHDN, CDR2 FVKESK. The V end was cut by 6 bases, the J end by 5 bases, with 10 bases between. The CDR3 is made up of 12 amino acids. The CDR3 DNA follows: TGTGCCAGCAGGTGGGGTGGAACTGAAGCTTTCTTT. Amino acid sequence: CASRWGGTEAFF.

In this sample, this clonotype turned up many times. The J gene is TRBJ2-3, the V gene TRBV4-3; TRBD2 matches at 12 bases. Germline V gene lookup returns CDR1 LGHNA and CDR2 YSLEER. With 1 base clipped from V and 9 bases from J, the junction kept 8 bases outside the gene matches. This CDR3 region has 16 residues. In nucleotides, the CDR3 is TGCGCCAGCAGCCAAGTCTGGCTAGCGGGGGGGCCAACGCAGTATTTT. This encodes CASSQVWLAGGPTQYF.

The rearrangement joins TRBV29-1 to TRBJ2-1; the D gene is possibly TRBD2 (5 bases). Per the germline V gene, CDR1 is SQVTM and CDR2 is ANQGSEA. V was cut by 2 bases and J by 7 bases, with 9 bases left in between. The CDR3 loop spans 12 amino acids. The CDR3 sequence: CSVERGRNEQFF. Written as DNA, the CDR3 is TGCAGCGTTGAACGGGGTCGTAATGAGCAGTTCTTC.

This clonotype was found a few times. This rearrangement joins TRBV4-3 to TRBJ1-5; maybe TRBD1 (5 bases). CDR1 and CDR2 (germline): LGHNA, YSLEER. The CDR3 has 14 residues. The V gene lost 4 bases and the J gene lost 6 bases, with 13 bases spanning the gap. CDR3 residues: CASSRSVGGQPQHF. CDR3 DNA sequence: TGCGCCAGCAGCCGCTCCGTGGGGGGTCAGCCCCAGCATTTT.

This clonotype was detected many times. The gene calls are TRBV28 and TRBJ2-1; possible D gene TRBD2, 5 bases. The CDR3 runs to 15 residues. The V end lost 5 bases, the J end lost 9 bases, and 20 bases lay between the germline ends. From germline, CDR1 is MDHEN and CDR2 SYDVKM. The CDR3 reads CASSPPSRGIGEQFF. The CDR3 DNA is TGTGCCAGCAGTCCTCCCAGCCGAGGGATTGGTGAGCAGTTCTTC.

The chain joins TRBV6-2 or TRBV6-3 to TRBJ2-7, with 7 bases identical to TRBD1. V was pared by 7 bases and J by 4 bases, with 13 bases of the junction left unmatched. The CDR3 has 15 amino acids. Germline lookup yields CDR1 MNHEY and CDR2 SVGEGT. The CDR3 region has the DNA TGTGCCAGCAACACTTTACGTGGGACAGTATACGAGCAGTACTTC. Translated: CASNTLRGTVYEQYF.

This clonotype has a count of ten or more. J is TRBJ2-3 and V is TRBV7-8, with 7 bases identical to TRBD1. In germline, CDR1 is SGHVS, CDR2 FQNEAQ. This CDR3 has 16 residues. V lost 3 bases, J lost 0 bases, and 6 bases stayed unmatched. CDR3 sequence reads: CASSFRDSASTDTQYF. The CDR3 DNA reads TGTGCCAGCAGCTTCCGGGACAGCGCTAGCACAGATACGCAGTATTTT.

This clonotype has just a few counts. The chain couples TRBV5-1 to TRBJ2-1, with 7 bases aligning to TRBD1. J was trimmed by 6 bases and V by 4 bases; bases with no gene match: 10. Looked up from germline, CDR1 is SGHRS and CDR2 is YFSETQ. There are 15 residues in the CDR3. The CDR3 coding sequence is TGCGCCAGCAGCCAACCTGAACAGGGGTTCAATGAGCAGTTCTTC. Its protein is CASSQPEQGFNEQFF.

The chain combines TRBV2 with TRBJ2-6; D may correspond to TRBD1 or TRBD2 (5 bases each). Trimming took off 3 bases at V and 0 bases at J, with 6 bases between the two ends. Per germline, CDR1 SNHLY and CDR2 FYNNEI. The CDR3 extends over 15 amino acids. The CDR3 sequence is CASSDGTSGANVLTF. The CDR3 region has the DNA TGTGCCAGCAGTGACGGGACCTCTGGGGCCAACGTCCTGACTTTC.

This clonotype was seen only a few times. The chain has TRBV6-6 and TRBJ2-1, with TRBD2 matching 14 bases. The CDR3 length is 15 residues. Trimming at V came to 5 bases and at J to 8 bases, leaving 5 bases not matched to a gene. Germline V gene lookup returns CDR1 MNHNY and CDR2 SVGAGI (reference sequence). The DNA of the CDR3 is TGTGCCAGCAGTCAGACTAGCGGGGGGGTGTATGAGCAGTTCTTC. Translation: CASSQTSGGVYEQFF.

CDR3 in DNA: TGCGCCAGCAGCCCGATGGCAGGCCAGTACGAGCAGTACTTC. Encoded protein: CASSPMAGQYEQYF. The rearrangement joins TRBV4-1 to TRBJ2-7; D is undetermined. In germline, CDR1 is MGHRA, CDR2 YSYEKL. V shed 4 bases and J shed 4 bases, with 14 bases lying between them. This CDR3 is built from 14 residues.

This clonotype was found many times. V gene TRBV12-3 or TRBV12-4 combines with J gene TRBJ1-2; D not certain. Trimming cost V 2 bases and J 3 bases, with 1 base left between them. The CDR3 loop spans 11 amino acids. As DNA, the CDR3 is TGTGCCAGCAGTTTACACTATGGCTACACCTTC. Amino acids: CASSLHYGYTF.

The J gene is TRBJ2-1, the V gene TRBV5-1; D gene unclear. Germline CDR1 is SGHRS and CDR2 is YFSETQ. Trimming cost V 4 bases and J 0 bases, with 11 bases left between them. The CDR3 extends over 15 amino acids. The CDR3 nucleotides are TGCGCCAGCAGCCCCTCGGTGGGCTCCTACAATGAGCAGTTCTTC. Its translation: CASSPSVGSYNEQFF.

The sample holds many counts of this clonotype. The chain carries TRBV4-1 and TRBJ2-2; D gene uncertain. Between the trimmed V and J ends, which lost 6 bases and 7 bases, there was a span of 12 bases. The CDR3 contains 13 residues. Germline V CDR1 and CDR2: MGHRA, YSYEKL. The CDR3 sequence: CASRPDSYGELFF. The CDR3 bases are TGCGCCAGCAGACCAGACTCCTACGGGGAGCTGTTTTTT.

Ten or more counts support this clonotype. V usage is TRBV7-2 and J usage is TRBJ1-3; D may be TRBD1 (5 bases). This CDR3 is 15 amino acids long. Trimming took 5 bases from V and 0 from J, leaving 11 bases between them. Germline CDR1 is SGHTA and CDR2 is FQGNSA. CDR3 region: CASSIGQFSGNTIYF. The CDR3 DNA is TGTGCCAGCAGCATTGGACAATTCTCTGGAAACACCATATATTTT.

The gene calls are TRBV10-3 and TRBJ2-1, with D possibly being TRBD2 (5 bases). This CDR3 has 13 amino acids. The germline CDR1 and CDR2 sequences are ENHRY and SYGVKD. The V end was cut by 3 bases, the J end by 9 bases, with 12 bases between. Written as DNA, the CDR3 is TGTGCCATCAGTGACACGGGGAGAGCTGAGCAGTTCTTC. Its protein is CAISDTGRAEQFF.